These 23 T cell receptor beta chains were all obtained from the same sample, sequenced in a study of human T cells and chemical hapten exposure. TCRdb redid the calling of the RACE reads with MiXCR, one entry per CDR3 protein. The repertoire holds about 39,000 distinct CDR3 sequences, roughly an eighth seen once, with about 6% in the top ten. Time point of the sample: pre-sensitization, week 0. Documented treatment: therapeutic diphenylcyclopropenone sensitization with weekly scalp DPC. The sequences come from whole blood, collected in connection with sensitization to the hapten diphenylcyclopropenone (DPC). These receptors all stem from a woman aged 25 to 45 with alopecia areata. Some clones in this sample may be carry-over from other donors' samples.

The CDR3 sequence: CSATRTSGAYNEQFF. CDR3 DNA sequence: TGCAGTGCTACCCGGACTAGCGGAGCCTACAATGAGCAGTTCTTC. The chain has TRBV20-1 and TRBJ2-1; TRBD2 matches at 10 bases. Germline lookup yields CDR1 DFQATT and CDR2 SNEGSKA (reference sequence). The CDR3 is 15 residues long. V shed 4 bases, J shed 2 bases, and the junction held 5 bases outside the gene matches.

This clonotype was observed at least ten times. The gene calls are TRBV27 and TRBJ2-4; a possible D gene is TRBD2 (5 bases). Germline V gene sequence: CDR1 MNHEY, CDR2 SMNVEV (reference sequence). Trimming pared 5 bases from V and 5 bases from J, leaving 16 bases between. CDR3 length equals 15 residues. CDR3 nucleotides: TGTGCCAGCAGTCCCCGACTAAGGAGCGAAAACATTCAGTACTTC. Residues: CASSPRLRSENIQYF.

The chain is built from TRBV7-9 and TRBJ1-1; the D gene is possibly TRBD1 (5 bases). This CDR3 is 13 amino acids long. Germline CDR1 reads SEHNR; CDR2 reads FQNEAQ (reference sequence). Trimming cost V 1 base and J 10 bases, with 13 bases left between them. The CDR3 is CASSLDSGKVAFF. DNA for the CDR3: TGTGCCAGCAGCTTAGATTCAGGGAAGGTAGCTTTCTTT.

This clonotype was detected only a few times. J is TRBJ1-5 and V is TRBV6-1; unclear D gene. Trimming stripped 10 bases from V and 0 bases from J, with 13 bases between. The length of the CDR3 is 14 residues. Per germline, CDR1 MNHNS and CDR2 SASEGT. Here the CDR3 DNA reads TGTGCCACTAAAGGGTCAGATAGCAATCAGCCCCAGCATTTT. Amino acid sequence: CATKGSDSNQPQHF.

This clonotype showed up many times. In nucleotides, the CDR3 is TGTGCCAGCAGCTTACGGGGTCTTAACAATGAGCAGTTCTTC. Translation gives CASSLRGLNNEQFF. The V call is TRBV7-2, the J call TRBJ2-1; a weak D match, TRBD2 (5 bases). Germline loops: CDR1 SGHTA, CDR2 FQGNSA. The germline V and J ends were trimmed by 2 bases and 5 bases, with 10 bases remaining between them. This CDR3 contains 14 residues.

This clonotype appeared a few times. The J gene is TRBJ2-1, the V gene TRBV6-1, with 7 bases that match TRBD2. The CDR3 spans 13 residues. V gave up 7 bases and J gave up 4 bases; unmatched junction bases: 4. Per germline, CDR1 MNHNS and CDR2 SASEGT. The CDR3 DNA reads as TGTGCCAGCATTGGGGGGGGATACAATGAGCAGTTCTTC. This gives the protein CASIGGGYNEQFF.

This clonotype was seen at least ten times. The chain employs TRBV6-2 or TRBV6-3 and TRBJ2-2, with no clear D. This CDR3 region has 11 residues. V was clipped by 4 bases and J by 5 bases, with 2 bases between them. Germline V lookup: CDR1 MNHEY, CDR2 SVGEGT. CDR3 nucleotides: TGTGCCAGCAGTTTTACCGGGGAGCTGTTTTTT. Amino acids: CASSFTGELFF.

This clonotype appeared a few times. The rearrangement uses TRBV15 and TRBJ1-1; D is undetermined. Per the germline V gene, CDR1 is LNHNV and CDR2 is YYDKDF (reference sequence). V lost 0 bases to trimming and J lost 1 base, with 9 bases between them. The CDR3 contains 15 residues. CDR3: CATSRDYRRNTEAFF. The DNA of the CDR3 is TGTGCCACCAGCAGAGATTACCGGAGGAACACTGAAGCTTTCTTT.

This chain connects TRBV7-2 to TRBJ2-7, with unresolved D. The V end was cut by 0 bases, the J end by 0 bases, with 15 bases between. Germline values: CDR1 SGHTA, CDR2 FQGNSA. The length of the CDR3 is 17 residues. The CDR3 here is CASSLAVGSGNSYEQYF. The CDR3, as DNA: TGTGCCAGCAGCTTAGCCGTCGGTTCAGGAAACTCCTACGAGCAGTACTTC.

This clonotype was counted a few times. The CDR3 region has the DNA TGTGCCAGCAGTTCTCGCCAGACAGGGGAAGGTCACGAGCAGTACTTC. This encodes CASSSRQTGEGHEQYF. The V and J genes are TRBV12-3 or TRBV12-4 and TRBJ2-7, with 8 bases lining up with TRBD1. Germline trimming cut 4 bases from V and 5 bases from J; bases unmatched to any gene: 13. The CDR3 runs to 16 residues.

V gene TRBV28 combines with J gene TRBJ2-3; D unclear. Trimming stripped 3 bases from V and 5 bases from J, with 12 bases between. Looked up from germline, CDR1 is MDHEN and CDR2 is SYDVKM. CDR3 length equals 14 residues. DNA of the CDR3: TGTGCCAGCAGTTTTATGTATTCTGGAGATACGCAGTATTTT. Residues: CASSFMYSGDTQYF. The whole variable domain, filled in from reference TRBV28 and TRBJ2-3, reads DVKVTQSSRYLVKRTGEKVFLECVQDMDHENMFWYRQDPGLGLRLIYFSYDVKMKEKGDIPEGYSVSREKKERFSLILESASTNQTSMYLCASSFMYSGDTQYFGPGTRLTVL.

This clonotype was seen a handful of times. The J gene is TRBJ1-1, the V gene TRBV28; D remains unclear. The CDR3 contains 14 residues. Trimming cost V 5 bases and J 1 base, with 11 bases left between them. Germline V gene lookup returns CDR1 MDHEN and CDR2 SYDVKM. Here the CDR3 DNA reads TGTGCCAGCAGTCCCTTTTGGGGGAACACTGAAGCTTTCTTT. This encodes CASSPFWGNTEAFF. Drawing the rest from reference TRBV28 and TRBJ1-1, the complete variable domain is DVKVTQSSRYLVKRTGEKVFLECVQDMDHENMFWYRQDPGLGLRLIYFSYDVKMKEKGDIPEGYSVSREKKERFSLILESASTNQTSMYLCASSPFWGNTEAFFGQGTRLTVV.

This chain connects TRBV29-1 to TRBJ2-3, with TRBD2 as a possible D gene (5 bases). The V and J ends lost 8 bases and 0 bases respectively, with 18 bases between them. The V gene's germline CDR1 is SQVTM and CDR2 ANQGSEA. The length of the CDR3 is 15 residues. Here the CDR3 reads CSTDPRSGSTDTQYF. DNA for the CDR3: TGCAGCACCGACCCTAGAAGCGGAAGCACAGATACGCAGTATTTT.

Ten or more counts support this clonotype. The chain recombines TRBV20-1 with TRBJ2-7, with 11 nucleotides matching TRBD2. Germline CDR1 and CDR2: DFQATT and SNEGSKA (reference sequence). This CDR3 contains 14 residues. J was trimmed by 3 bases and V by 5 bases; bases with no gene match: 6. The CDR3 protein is CSAPHLAGGYEQYF. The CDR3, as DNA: TGCAGTGCTCCCCACCTAGCGGGAGGCTACGAGCAGTACTTC.

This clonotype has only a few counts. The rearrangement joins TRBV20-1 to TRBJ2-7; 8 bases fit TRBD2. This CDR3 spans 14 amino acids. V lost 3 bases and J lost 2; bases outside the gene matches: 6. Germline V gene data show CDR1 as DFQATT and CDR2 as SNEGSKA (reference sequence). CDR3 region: CSARKLAETYEQYF. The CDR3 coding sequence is TGCAGTGCTAGGAAACTAGCGGAAACCTACGAGCAGTACTTC.

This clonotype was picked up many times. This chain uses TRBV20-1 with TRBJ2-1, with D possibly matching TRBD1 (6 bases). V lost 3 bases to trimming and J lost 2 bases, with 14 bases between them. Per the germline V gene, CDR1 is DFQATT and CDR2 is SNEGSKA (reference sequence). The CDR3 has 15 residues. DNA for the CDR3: TGCAGTGCTAGGGGCAGGGGTGGTGCCTACAATGAGCAGTTCTTC. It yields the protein CSARGRGGAYNEQFF.

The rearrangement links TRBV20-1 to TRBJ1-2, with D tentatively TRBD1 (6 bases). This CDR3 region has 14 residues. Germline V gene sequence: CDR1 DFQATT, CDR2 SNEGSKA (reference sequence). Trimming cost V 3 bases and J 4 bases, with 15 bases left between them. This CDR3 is CSASRGQTVYGYTF. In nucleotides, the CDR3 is TGCAGTGCTAGCCGTGGACAGACAGTCTATGGCTACACCTTC.

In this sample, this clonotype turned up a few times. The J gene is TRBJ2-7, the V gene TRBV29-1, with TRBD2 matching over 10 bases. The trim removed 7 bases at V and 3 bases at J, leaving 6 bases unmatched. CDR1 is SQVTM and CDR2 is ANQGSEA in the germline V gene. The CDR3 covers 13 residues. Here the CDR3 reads CSAVGLADYEQYF. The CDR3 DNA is TGCAGCGCCGTCGGACTAGCGGACTACGAGCAGTACTTC.

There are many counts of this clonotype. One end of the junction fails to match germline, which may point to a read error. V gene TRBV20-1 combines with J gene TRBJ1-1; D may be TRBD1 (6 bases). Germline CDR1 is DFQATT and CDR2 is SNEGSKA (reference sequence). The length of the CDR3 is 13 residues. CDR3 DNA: TGCAGTGCGAGAGAACAGGGGAACACTGAAGCTTTCTTT. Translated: CSAREQGNTEAFF.

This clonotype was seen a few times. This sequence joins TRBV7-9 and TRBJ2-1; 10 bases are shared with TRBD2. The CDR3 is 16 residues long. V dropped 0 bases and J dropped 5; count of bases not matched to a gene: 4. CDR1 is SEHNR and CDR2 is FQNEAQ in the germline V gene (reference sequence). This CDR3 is CASSLALAGAHNEQFF. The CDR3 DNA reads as TGTGCCAGCAGCTTAGCTCTAGCGGGAGCCCACAATGAGCAGTTCTTC.

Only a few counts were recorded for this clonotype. As DNA, the CDR3 is TGTGCCAGCTCACCACGATATGGTAGCGGGAGTCTCTATGAGCAGTTCTTC. Its translation is CASSPRYGSGSLYEQFF. The rearrangement links TRBV18 to TRBJ2-1, with TRBD2 identical over 9 bases. The V segment lost 1 base and the J segment 8 bases; nucleotides outside the gene matches: 12. The germline gives CDR1 KGHSH, CDR2 LQKENI. This CDR3 is 17 amino acids long.

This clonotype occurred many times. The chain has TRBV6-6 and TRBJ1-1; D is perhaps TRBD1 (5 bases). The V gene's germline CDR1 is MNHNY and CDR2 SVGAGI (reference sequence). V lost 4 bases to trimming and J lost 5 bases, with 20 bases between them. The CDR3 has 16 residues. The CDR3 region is CASSSLSGGGETEAFF. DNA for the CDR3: TGTGCCAGCAGTTCACTCTCGGGGGGAGGGGAGACTGAAGCTTTCTTT.

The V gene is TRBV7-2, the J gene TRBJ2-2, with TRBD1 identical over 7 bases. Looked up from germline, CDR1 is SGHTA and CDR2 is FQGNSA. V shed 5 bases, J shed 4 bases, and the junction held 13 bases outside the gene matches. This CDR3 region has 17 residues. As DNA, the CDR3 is TGTGCCAGCAGCCCAATTACAGGGGAACTCCCCACCGGGGAGCTGTTTTTT. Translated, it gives CASSPITGELPTGELFF.